This TCR beta chain was recorded in a study of somatic mutations in cytotoxic T cells in rheumatoid arthritis. Assay: immunoSEQ multiplex PCR; the TCRdb copy retains only in-frame clones and omits some. The repertoire has under 15,000 clones, 78% of them found once; the top ten carry about 22%. V was pared by 7 bases and J by 2 bases, with 9 bases of the junction left unmatched. The CDR3 runs 16 residues. Germline CDR1 reads MNHEY; CDR2 reads SMNVEV (reference sequence). Sequences were obtained from CD8+ T cells sorted from blood. This sequence originates from an adult with rheumatoid arthritis. V is TRBV27 and J is TRBJ1-2; 11 bases are a match to TRBD1. The CDR3 DNA sequence: TGTGCCAGCAAAATCGGGACAGGGGGTTTCAACTATGGCTACACCTTC. Translating it yields CASKIGTGGFNYGYTF.